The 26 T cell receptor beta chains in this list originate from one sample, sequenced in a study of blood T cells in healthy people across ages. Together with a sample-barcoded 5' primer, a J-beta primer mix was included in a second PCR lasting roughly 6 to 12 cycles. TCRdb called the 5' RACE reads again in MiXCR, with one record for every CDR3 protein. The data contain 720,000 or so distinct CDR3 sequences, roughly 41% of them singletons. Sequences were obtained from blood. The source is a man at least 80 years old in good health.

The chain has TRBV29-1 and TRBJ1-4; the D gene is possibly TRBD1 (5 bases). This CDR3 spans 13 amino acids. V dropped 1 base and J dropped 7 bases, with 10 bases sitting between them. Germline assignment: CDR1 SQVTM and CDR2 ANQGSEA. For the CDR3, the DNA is TGCAGCGTTGAAGGGACGGGGGGTGAAAAACTGTTTTTT. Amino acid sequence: CSVEGTGGEKLFF.

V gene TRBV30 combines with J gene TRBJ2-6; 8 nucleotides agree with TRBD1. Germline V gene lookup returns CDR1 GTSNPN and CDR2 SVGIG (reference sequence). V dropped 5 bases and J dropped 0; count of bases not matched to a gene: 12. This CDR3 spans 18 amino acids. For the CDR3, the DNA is TGTGCCTGGGGGACTGACAGGGGACGACTCTCTGGGGCCAACGTCCTGACTTTC. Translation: CAWGTDRGRLSGANVLTF.

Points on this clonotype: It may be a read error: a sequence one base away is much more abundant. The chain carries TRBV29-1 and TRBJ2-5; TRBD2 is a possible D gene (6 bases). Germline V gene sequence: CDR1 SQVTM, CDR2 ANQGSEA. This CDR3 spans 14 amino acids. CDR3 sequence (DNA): TGCGGCGCCGGGGCGGGGCAGAACCAAGAGACCCAGTACTTC. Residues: CGAGAGQNQETQYF.

The CDR3 bases are TGTGCCAGCAGCTTGCAAGGACAGGGTGGGTGGAATTCACCCCTCCACTTT. Amino acids: CASSLQGQGGWNSPLHF. This sequence joins TRBV7-6 and TRBJ1-6, with 8 bases identical to TRBD1. The CDR3 length is 17 residues. Germline CDR1 and CDR2: SGHVS and FNYEAQ. Trimming at V came to 3 bases and at J to 7 bases, leaving 11 bases not matched to a gene.

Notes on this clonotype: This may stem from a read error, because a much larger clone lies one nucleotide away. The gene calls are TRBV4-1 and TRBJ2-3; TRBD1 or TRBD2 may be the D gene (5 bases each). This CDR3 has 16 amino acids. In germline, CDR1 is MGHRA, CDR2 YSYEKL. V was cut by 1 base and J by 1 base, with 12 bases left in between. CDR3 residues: CASSQVWGSGTDTQYF. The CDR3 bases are TGCGCCAGCAGCCAAGTTTGGGGGTCGGGCACAGATACGCAGTATTTT.

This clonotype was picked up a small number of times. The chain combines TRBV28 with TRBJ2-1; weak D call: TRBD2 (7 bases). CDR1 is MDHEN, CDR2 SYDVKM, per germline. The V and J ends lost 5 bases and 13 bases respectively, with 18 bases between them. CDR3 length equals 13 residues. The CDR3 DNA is TGTGCCAGCAGTGGGGGCAGGCGGGAGACCCAGTTCTTC. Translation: CASSGGRRETQFF.

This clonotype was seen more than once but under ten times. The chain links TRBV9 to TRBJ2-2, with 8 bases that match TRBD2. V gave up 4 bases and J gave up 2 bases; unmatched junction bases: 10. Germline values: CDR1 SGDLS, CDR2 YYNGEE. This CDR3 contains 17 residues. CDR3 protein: CASSRTGAGVNTGELFF. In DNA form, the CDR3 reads TGTGCCAGCAGCCGAACTGGAGCGGGGGTTAACACCGGGGAGCTGTTTTTT.

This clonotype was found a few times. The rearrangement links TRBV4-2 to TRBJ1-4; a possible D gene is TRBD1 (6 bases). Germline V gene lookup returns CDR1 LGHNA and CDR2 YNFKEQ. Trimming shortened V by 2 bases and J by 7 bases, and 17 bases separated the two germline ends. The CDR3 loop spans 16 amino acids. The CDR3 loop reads CASSQSSRGGGEKLFF. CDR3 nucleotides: TGTGCCAGCAGCCAATCTTCAAGAGGGGGGGGTGAAAAACTGTTTTTT.

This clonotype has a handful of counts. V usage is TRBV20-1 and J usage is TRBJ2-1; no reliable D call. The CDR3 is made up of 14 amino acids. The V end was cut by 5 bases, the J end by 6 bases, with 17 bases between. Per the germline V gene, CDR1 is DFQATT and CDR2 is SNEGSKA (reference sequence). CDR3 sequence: CSARPGRFRNEQFF. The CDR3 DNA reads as TGCAGTGCTCGCCCCGGCAGGTTTCGCAATGAGCAGTTCTTC.

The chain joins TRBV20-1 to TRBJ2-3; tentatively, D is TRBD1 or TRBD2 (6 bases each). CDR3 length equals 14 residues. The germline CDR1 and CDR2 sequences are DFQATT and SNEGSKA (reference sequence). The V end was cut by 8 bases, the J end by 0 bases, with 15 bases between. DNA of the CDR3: TGCAGTCCCCTAGGGGGGTCTAGCACAGATACGCAGTATTTT. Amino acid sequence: CSPLGGSSTDTQYF.

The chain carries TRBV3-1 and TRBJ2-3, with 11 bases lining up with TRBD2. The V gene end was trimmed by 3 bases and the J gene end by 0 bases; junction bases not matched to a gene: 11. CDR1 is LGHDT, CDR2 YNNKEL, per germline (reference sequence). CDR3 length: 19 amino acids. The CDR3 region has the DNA TGTGCCAGCAGCCAGAGGGTACCTAGCGGGGGGACCAGCACAGATACGCAGTATTTT. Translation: CASSQRVPSGGTSTDTQYF.

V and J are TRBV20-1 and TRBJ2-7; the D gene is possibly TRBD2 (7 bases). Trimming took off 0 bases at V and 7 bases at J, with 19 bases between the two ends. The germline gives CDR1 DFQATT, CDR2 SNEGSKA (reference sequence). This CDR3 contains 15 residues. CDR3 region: CSAREIEGDYNEQYF. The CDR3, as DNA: TGCAGTGCTAGAGAGATAGAGGGGGACTACAATGAGCAGTACTTC.

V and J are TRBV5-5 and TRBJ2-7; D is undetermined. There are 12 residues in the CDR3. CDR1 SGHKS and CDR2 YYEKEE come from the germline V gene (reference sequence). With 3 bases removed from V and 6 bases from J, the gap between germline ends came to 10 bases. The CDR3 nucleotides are TGTGCCAGCAGCTCTACCTTACGCGAGCAGTACTTC. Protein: CASSSTLREQYF. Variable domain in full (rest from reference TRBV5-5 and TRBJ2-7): DAGVTQSPTHLIKTRGQQVTLRCSPISGHKSVSWYQQVLGQGPQFIFQYYEKEERGRGNFPDRFSARQFPNYSSELNVNALLLGDSALYLCASSSTLREQYFGPGTRLTVT.

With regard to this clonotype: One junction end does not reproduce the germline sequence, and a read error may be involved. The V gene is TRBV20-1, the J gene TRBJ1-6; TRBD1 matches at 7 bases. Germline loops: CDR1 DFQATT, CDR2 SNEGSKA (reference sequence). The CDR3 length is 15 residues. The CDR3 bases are TGCAGTGCTGGAGAGCCCGGGACAGCTAATTCACCCCTCCACTTT. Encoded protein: CSAGEPGTANSPLHF.

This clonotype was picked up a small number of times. The DNA of the CDR3 is TGTGCCAGCAGCCCAGAAGGCCAGAGACCCTCCTACAATGAGCAGTTCTTC. Encoded protein: CASSPEGQRPSYNEQFF. V gene TRBV7-8 combines with J gene TRBJ2-1; no firm D call. The CDR3 has 17 amino acids. The germline V and J ends were trimmed by 5 bases and 0 bases, with 17 bases remaining between them. In germline, CDR1 is SGHVS, CDR2 FQNEAQ.

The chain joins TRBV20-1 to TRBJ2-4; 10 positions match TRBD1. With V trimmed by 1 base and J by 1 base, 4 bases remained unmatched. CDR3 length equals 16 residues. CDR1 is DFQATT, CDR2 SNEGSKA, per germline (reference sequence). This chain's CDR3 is CSARVWTGGAKNIQYF. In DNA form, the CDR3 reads TGCAGTGCTAGAGTTTGGACAGGGGGGGCCAAAAACATTCAGTACTTC.

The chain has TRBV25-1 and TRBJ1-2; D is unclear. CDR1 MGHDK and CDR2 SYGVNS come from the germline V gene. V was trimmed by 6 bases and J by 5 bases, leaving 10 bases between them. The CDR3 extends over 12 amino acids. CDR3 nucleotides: TGTGCCAGCAGGGTAGGATCTTATGGCTACACCTTC. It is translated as CASRVGSYGYTF.

The CDR3 region has the DNA TGTGCCAGCAGAGGTGAACAGGGAAGGGGGAACACTGAAGCTTTCTTT. The encoded protein is CASRGEQGRGNTEAFF. This rearrangement joins TRBV27 to TRBJ1-1, with D perhaps matching TRBD1 (6 bases). CDR3 length: 16 amino acids. CDR1 MNHEY and CDR2 SMNVEV come from the germline V gene (reference sequence). V was trimmed by 6 bases and J by 1 base, leaving 18 bases between them.

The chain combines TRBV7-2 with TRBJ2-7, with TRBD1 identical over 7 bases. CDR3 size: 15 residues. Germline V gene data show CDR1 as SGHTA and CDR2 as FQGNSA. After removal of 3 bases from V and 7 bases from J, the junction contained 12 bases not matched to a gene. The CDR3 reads CASSLTGFREGEQYF. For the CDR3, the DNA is TGTGCCAGCAGCTTGACAGGGTTCAGGGAAGGGGAGCAGTACTTC.

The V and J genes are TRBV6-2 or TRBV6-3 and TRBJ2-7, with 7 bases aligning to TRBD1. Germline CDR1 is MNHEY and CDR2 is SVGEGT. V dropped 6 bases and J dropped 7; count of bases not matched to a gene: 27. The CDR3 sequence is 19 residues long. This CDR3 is CASRVSPYIRDRTLWEQYF. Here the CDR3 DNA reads TGTGCCAGCAGAGTATCCCCCTACATCCGGGACAGAACCCTTTGGGAGCAGTACTTC.

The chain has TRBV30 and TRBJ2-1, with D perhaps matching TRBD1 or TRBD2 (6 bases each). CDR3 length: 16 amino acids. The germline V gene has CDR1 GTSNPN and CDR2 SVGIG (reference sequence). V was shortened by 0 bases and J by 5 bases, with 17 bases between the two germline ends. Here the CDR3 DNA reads TGTGCCTGGAGTGTAGGGGGTCGGCGGGGTAACAATGAGCAGTTCTTC. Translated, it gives CAWSVGGRRGNNEQFF.

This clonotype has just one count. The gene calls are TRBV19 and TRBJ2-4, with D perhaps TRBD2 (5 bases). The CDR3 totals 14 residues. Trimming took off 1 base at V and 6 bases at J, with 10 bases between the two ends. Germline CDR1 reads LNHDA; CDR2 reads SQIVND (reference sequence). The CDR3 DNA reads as TGTGCCAGTAGTATAGGCGGCCGGGGAAACATTCAGTACTTC. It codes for CASSIGGRGNIQYF.

Here the CDR3 DNA reads TGTGCCAGCAGTACAAACAAAGGGTTCTCCGAGCAGTACTTC. Its translation: CASSTNKGFSEQYF. This rearrangement joins TRBV6-6 to TRBJ2-7; D gene unclear. CDR1 MNHNY and CDR2 SVGAGI come from the germline V gene (reference sequence). The CDR3 extends over 14 amino acids. Trimming pared 5 bases from V and 6 bases from J, leaving 17 bases between.

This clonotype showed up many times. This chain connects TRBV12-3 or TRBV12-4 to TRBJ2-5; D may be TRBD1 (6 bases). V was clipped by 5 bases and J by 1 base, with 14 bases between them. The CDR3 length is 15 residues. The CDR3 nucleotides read TGTGCCAGCAGTGACCGGGACACTCCCCAAGAGACCCAGTACTTC. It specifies CASSDRDTPQETQYF.

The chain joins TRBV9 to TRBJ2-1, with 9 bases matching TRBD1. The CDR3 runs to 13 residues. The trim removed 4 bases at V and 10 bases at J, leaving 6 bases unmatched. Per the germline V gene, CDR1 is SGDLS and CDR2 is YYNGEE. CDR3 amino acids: CASSTGQGQEQFF. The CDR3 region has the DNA TGTGCCAGCAGCACCGGACAGGGGCAAGAGCAGTTCTTC.

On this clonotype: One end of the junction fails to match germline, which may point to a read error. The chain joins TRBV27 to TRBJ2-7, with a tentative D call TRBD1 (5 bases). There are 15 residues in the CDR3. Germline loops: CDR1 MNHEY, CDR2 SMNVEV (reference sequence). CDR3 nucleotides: TGTGCCAGCAGTAGGCAAGGCAGGGTTGCAGGCGAGCGGTACTTC. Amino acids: CASSRQGRVAGERYF.